A selection of T cell receptor beta chains follows, all from one sample in a study of T cells in Graves' hyperthyroidism and ophthalmopathy. A single record per CDR3 protein comes from TCRdb applying MiXCR to the multiplex PCR reads. The sample shows roughly 500,000 distinct CDR3 sequences, 46% of them seen only once. Sequenced sample: peripheral blood or thyroid tissue (not recorded which). The receptors shown here come from an adult woman with Graves' disease, either hyperthyroidism or ophthalmopathy (not recorded which). Each CDR3 is given with its conserved first and last residue. Fields, in order: J gene, V gene, D gene, clone size, CDR3 protein, CDR3 DNA. A D gene is named only where the DNA matches it firmly. Some rows have no size entry. The others give once, few or many, or a class for an expanded clone.

TRBJ2-7	TRBV20-1	NA	NA	CSAGRNYEQYF	TGCAGTGCAGGACGGAACTACGAGCAGTACTTC
TRBJ2-7	TRBV7-9	TRBD2	many	CASSLDVGLGPYEQYF	TGTGCCAGCAGCTTAGATGTCGGACTAGGGCCCTACGAGCAGTACTTC
TRBJ2-5	TRBV25-1	NA	many	CASAGLETQYF	TGTGCCAGCGCGGGGTTAGAGACCCAGTACTTC
TRBJ2-7	TRBV4-1	NA	many	CASSQAGQAYEQYF	TGCGCCAGCAGCCAAGCAGGACAAGCCTACGAGCAGTACTTC
TRBJ1-6	TRBV7-2	TRBD1	NA	CASSLAPTGGSYNSPLHF	TGTGCCAGCAGCTTAGCTCCAACAGGGGGTTCCTATAATTCACCCCTCCACTTT
TRBJ1-2	TRBV10-2	NA	NA	CASSESKDGYTF	TGCGCCAGCAGTGAGTCCAAAGATGGCTACACCTTC
TRBJ2-2	TRBV20-1	TRBD1	many	CSAVSTGASGELFF	TGCAGTGCTGTCTCGACAGGGGCAAGCGGGGAGCTGTTTTTT
TRBJ1-1	TRBV19	NA	many	CASTLGGIYAFF	TGTGCCAGTACCTTAGGTGGTATTTATGCTTTCTTT
TRBJ1-2	TRBV25-1	NA	many	CASSEPSGEVYYGYTF	TGTGCCAGCAGTGAGCCTTCAGGGGAAGTTTACTATGGCTACACCTTC
TRBJ2-5	TRBV7-2	NA	NA	CASSWVGF	TGTGCCAGCAGCTGGGTTGGGTTC
TRBJ2-5	TRBV7-6	NA	NA	CASSVYRDMKETQYF	TGTGCCAGCAGCGTATACCGGGACATGAAAGAGACCCAGTACTTC
TRBJ1-4	TRBV11-2	TRBD1	NA	CASSSGQANEKLFF	TGTGCCAGCAGCTCTGGACAGGCTAATGAAAAACTGTTTTTT
TRBJ1-2	TRBV29-1	NA	once	CSLEEGSNYGYTF	TGCAGCTTAGAAGAGGGGTCTAACTATGGCTACACCTTC
TRBJ2-5	TRBV20-1	NA	many	CSARYSQETQYF	TGCAGTGCTAGGTACAGCCAAGAGACCCAGTACTTC
TRBJ1-5	TRBV2	NA	NA	CASSERGWDQPQHF	TGTGCCAGCAGTGAAAGGGGGTGGGATCAGCCCCAGCATTTT
TRBJ2-1	TRBV2	TRBD2	NA	CASSVGLAGLGEQFF	TGTGCCAGCAGTGTCGGGCTAGCGGGACTAGGTGAGCAGTTCTTC
TRBJ2-6	TRBV15	NA	NA	CATSRDISGANVLTF	TGTGCCACCAGCAGAGACATTTCTGGGGCCAACGTCCTGACTTTC
TRBJ2-5	TRBV29-1	TRBD2	NA	CSVERGGARPKETQYF	TGCAGCGTTGAACGGGGGGGGGCGAGACCCAAGGAGACCCAGTACTTC